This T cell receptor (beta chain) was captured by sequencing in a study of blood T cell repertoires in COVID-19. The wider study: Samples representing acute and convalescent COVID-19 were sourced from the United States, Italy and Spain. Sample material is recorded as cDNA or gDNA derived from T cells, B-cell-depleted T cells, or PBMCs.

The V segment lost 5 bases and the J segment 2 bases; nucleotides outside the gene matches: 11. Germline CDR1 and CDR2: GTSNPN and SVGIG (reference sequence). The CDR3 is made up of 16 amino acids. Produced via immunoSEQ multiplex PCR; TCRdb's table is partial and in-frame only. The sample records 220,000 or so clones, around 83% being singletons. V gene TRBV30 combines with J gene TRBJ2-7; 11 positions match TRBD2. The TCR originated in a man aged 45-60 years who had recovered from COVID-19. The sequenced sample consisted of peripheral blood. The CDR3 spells CAWGGLAGGTTYEQYF. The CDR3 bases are TGTGCCTGGGGGGGCCTAGCGGGAGGCACGACCTACGAGCAGTACTTC.